Listed here are 27 T cell receptor beta chains from one sample, sequenced in a study of read filtering for tumor transcriptome and immune sequencing (dated by TCRdb to about 2020). Sequenced on an Illumina HiSeq 4000. The Immunoverse kit was used to build TCR libraries from 400 to 500 ng RNA, with molecular barcoded adaptors covering alpha/delta and beta/gamma chains. TCRdb reanalyzed the raw reads on its own, using fastp at Q25 for trimming and MiXCR for clone calling, and kept in-frame beta chains. A single entry per CDR3 protein holds the most common genes and DNA from its merged rows. The sample data list 40,000 or so distinct CDR3 sequences, and 10% to 15% of these were observed just once. Approximately 34% of the sample lies in the top ten. Sequencing was performed on a population of CD138-negative cells sorted from bone marrow. Explained via the paper, the cell subset or site label denotes: bone marrow mononuclear cells depleted of CD138+ plasma/myeloma cells by negative magnetic selection. These receptors were collected from a donor over 35 with multiple myeloma.

V is TRBV7-2 and J is TRBJ1-2; D is undetermined. CDR1 SGHTA and CDR2 FQGNSA come from the germline V gene. The CDR3 sequence is 12 residues long. The V end was cut by 9 bases, the J end by 5 bases, with 13 bases between. CDR3 coding DNA: TGTGCCAGTAGCGCGCAGTGGTATGGCTACACCTTC. Residues: CASSAQWYGYTF.

This clonotype was recorded many times. J is TRBJ1-1 and V is TRBV5-4; perhaps TRBD1 as D (6 bases). This CDR3 contains 16 residues. CDR1 and CDR2 (germline): SGHNT, YYREEE (reference sequence). Trimming removed 0 bases from V and 0 bases from J, with 12 bases in between. The CDR3 loop reads CASSLDPGGLNTEAFF. The CDR3 region has the DNA TGTGCCAGCAGCTTGGACCCTGGGGGGCTGAACACTGAAGCTTTCTTT.

This clonotype was picked up many times. The CDR3, as DNA: TGCGCCAGCAGACCCGCTCTAACCGGGGAGCTGTTTTTT. The encoded protein is CASRPALTGELFF. J is TRBJ2-2 and V is TRBV10-2, with D unresolved. Trimming shortened V by 6 bases and J by 5 bases, and 10 bases separated the two germline ends. Germline loops: CDR1 WSHSY, CDR2 SAAADI. This CDR3 spans 13 amino acids.

In its sample, this clonotype was seen many times. The chain carries TRBV20-1 and TRBJ2-3; D gene ambiguous. The germline gives CDR1 DFQATT, CDR2 SNEGSKA (reference sequence). The CDR3 contains 15 residues. The V and J ends lost 4 bases and 2 bases respectively, with 16 bases between them. The chain's CDR3 is CSANSAEIHTDTQYF. Written as DNA, the CDR3 is TGCAGTGCTAACTCGGCGGAAATCCACACAGATACGCAGTATTTT.

This clonotype has just a few counts. A much bigger clone sits one base away, suggesting this may be a read error. The CDR3 does not end in the conserved phenylalanine or tryptophan, so this is likely a read error. The chain links TRBV6-1 to TRBJ2-5; either TRBD1 or TRBD2 may supply D (5 bases each). The germline V gene has CDR1 MNHNS and CDR2 SASEGT. The V end was cut by 7 bases, the J end by 6 bases, with 15 bases between. This CDR3 has 13 amino acids. The CDR3, as DNA: TGTGCCAGCATGAGGGTGGGGGTTAAGACCCAGTACCTC. Translation: CASMRVGVKTQYL.

This clonotype was seen many times. The chain couples TRBV19 to TRBJ2-3, with D perhaps matching TRBD2 (6 bases). The CDR3 is 13 amino acids. V lost 6 bases and J 10 bases, leaving 17 bases between the germline ends. CDR1 LNHDA and CDR2 SQIVND come from the germline V gene (reference sequence). CDR3 region: CASRGMDGGAQYF. CDR3 nucleotides: TGTGCCAGTAGAGGGATGGACGGAGGGGCGCAGTATTTT.

This clonotype came up many times. This rearrangement joins TRBV20-1 to TRBJ2-7; D gene uncertain. Trimming cost V 6 bases and J 1 base, with 16 bases left between them. Per germline, CDR1 DFQATT and CDR2 SNEGSKA (reference sequence). CDR3 length: 14 amino acids. This CDR3 reads CSASTGPNSYEQYF. The CDR3 DNA sequence: TGCAGTGCCTCTACCGGGCCGAATTCCTACGAGCAGTACTTC.

For this clonotype: The CDR3 end shows no conserved phenylalanine or tryptophan, and so a read error is likely. The chain employs TRBV28 and TRBJ2-1, with 10 bases identical to TRBD1. This CDR3 contains 16 residues. CDR1 is MDHEN and CDR2 is SYDVKM in the germline V gene. The chain's CDR3 is CVSSLSTGGFYNEQFV. CDR3 in DNA: TGTGTCAGCAGTTTATCGACAGGGGGCTTCTACAATGAGCAGTTCGTC.

The chain is built from TRBV15 and TRBJ1-1, with a possible D match to TRBD1 (6 bases). Trimming stripped 5 bases from V and 5 bases from J, with 12 bases between. In germline, CDR1 is LNHNV, CDR2 YYDKDF (reference sequence). The CDR3 has 13 amino acids. In DNA, the CDR3 is TGTGCCACCAGCCGCCTACAGGGAACTGAAGCTTTCTTT. It is translated as CATSRLQGTEAFF.

This clonotype was observed many times. V is TRBV29-1 and J is TRBJ1-2; D is ambiguous. This CDR3 is built from 12 residues. Germline CDR1 reads SQVTM; CDR2 reads ANQGSEA. Trimming took off 4 bases at V and 2 bases at J, with 8 bases between the two ends. The CDR3 loop is CSVVVGNYGYTF. CDR3 sequence (DNA): TGCAGCGTTGTGGTAGGGAACTATGGCTACACCTTC. The whole variable domain, remainder taken from reference TRBV29-1 and TRBJ1-2, is SAVISQKPSRDICQRGTSLTIQCQVDSQVTMMFWYRQQPGQSLTLIATANQGSEATYESGFVIDKFPISRPNLTFSTLTVSNMSPEDSSIYLCSVVVGNYGYTFGSGTRLTVV.

This clonotype came up once. A far larger clone is a single base away, which makes a read error likely. The chain is built from TRBV9 and TRBJ1-1; 10 nucleotides line up with TRBD1. From germline, CDR1 is SGDLS and CDR2 YYNGEE. This CDR3 spans 16 amino acids. The CDR3 spells CASSWEDRGVDTEAFF. DNA of the CDR3: TGCGCCAGCAGCTGGGAGGACAGGGGGGTTGACACTGAAGCTTTCTTT.

This clonotype was seen repeatedly, ten times or more. The genes are TRBV20-1 and TRBJ2-1, with unresolved D. The CDR3 covers 15 residues. Germline V lookup: CDR1 DFQATT, CDR2 SNEGSKA (reference sequence). V was cut by 3 bases and J by 3 bases, with 15 bases left in between. The CDR3 region has the DNA TGCAGTGCTAGTCGTCGTCTCCCGGGCTACAATGAGCAGTTCTTC. Amino acids: CSASRRLPGYNEQFF.

A note on this clonotype: A much larger clone differs by one base, so this may be a read error. The chain couples TRBV28 to TRBJ2-3; 7 bases are a match to TRBD2. In germline, CDR1 is MDHEN, CDR2 SYDVKM. This CDR3 is 15 amino acids long. The CDR3 coding sequence is TGTGCCTGCAGTTTCCTTCTAGCGGGCACAGATACGCAGTATTTT. This translates into CACSFLLAGTDTQYF.

This clonotype showed up many times. V is TRBV7-9 and J is TRBJ2-1; a possible D gene is TRBD2 (7 bases). V lost 2 bases to trimming and J lost 2 bases, with 10 bases between them. CDR3 size: 15 residues. Germline V gene lookup returns CDR1 SEHNR and CDR2 FQNEAQ (reference sequence). CDR3 sequence: CASSLLGGPYNEQFF. CDR3 DNA: TGTGCCAGCAGCTTACTCGGGGGGCCCTACAATGAGCAGTTCTTC.

Ten or more counts support this clonotype. The chain employs TRBV15 and TRBJ2-7; unclear D gene. V was trimmed by 6 bases and J by 0 bases, leaving 3 bases between them. The germline CDR1 and CDR2 sequences are LNHNV and YYDKDF (reference sequence). The CDR3 contains 11 residues. The CDR3: CATRDSYEQYF. CDR3 bases: TGTGCCACCAGGGACTCCTACGAGCAGTACTTC.

This clonotype was recorded at least ten times. The V and J genes are TRBV27 and TRBJ1-5; 8 bases map to TRBD1. CDR3 size: 16 residues. V lost 8 bases to trimming and J lost 3 bases; unmatched junction nucleotides: 12. The germline gives CDR1 MNHEY, CDR2 SMNVEV (reference sequence). The CDR3 region is CASCRWGTGDNQPQHF. CDR3 sequence (DNA): TGTGCCAGCTGCCGTTGGGGGACAGGCGACAATCAGCCCCAGCATTTT.

This clonotype was seen many times. The CDR3 loop is CASSFGAAQYF. In DNA, the CDR3 is TGTGCCAGCAGTTTCGGGGCGGCGCAGTATTTT. The chain links TRBV6-2 or TRBV6-3 to TRBJ2-3; D could derive from TRBD1 or TRBD2 (5 bases each). Trimming pared 4 bases from V and 10 bases from J, leaving 9 bases between. Per germline, CDR1 MNHEY and CDR2 SVGEGT. The CDR3 sequence is 11 residues long.

This clonotype was seen repeatedly, ten times or more. The chain couples TRBV20-1 to TRBJ1-2; D uncertain. This CDR3 comprises 8 residues. The germline V and J ends were trimmed by 6 bases and 12 bases, with 8 bases remaining between them. Looked up from germline, CDR1 is DFQATT and CDR2 is SNEGSKA (reference sequence). This CDR3 is CSARPDTF. In DNA, the CDR3 is TGCAGTGCCCGACCAGACACCTTC.

This clonotype was detected many times. This chain connects TRBV20-1 to TRBJ2-5; D might be TRBD1 or TRBD2, each matching 5 bases. This CDR3 contains 12 residues. Trimming shortened V by 6 bases and J by 5 bases, and 13 bases separated the two germline ends. Germline CDR1 and CDR2: DFQATT and SNEGSKA (reference sequence). The CDR3 nucleotides are TGCAGTGCCGTTCGGGGCCAGGAGACCCAGTACTTC. It translates to CSAVRGQETQYF.

This clonotype was observed at least ten times. This rearrangement joins TRBV3-1 to TRBJ2-5; 7 nucleotides align to TRBD2. Germline V gene sequence: CDR1 LGHDT, CDR2 YNNKEL (reference sequence). This CDR3 is built from 16 residues. Trimming removed 0 bases from V and 3 bases from J; junction bases left unmatched: 7. The CDR3 protein is CASSQEGRVLEETQYF. The CDR3 bases are TGTGCCAGCAGCCAAGAGGGGAGGGTCCTAGAAGAGACCCAGTACTTC.

With regard to this clonotype: A far larger clone is one nucleotide away, so this likely arose from a read error. The conserved phenylalanine or tryptophan is not found at the CDR3 terminus, so this likely reflects a read error. The chain couples TRBV13 to TRBJ2-4; perhaps TRBD2 as D (5 bases). CDR1 is PRHDT and CDR2 is FYEKMQ in the germline V gene (reference sequence). Trimming took 5 bases from V and 3 from J, leaving 14 bases between them. The CDR3 sequence is 15 residues long. The CDR3 is CASSDHSGVKNIQYC. In nucleotides, the CDR3 is TGTGCCAGCAGCGACCATTCCGGGGTCAAAAACATTCAGTACTGC.

As regards this clonotype: Just one base apart from a much larger clone, this may be a read error. The genes are TRBV6-1 and TRBJ1-1; D unclear. The V and J ends lost 6 bases and 8 bases respectively, with 10 bases between them. Germline V gene lookup returns CDR1 MNHNS and CDR2 SASEGT. The CDR3 totals 11 residues. CDR3 DNA: TGTGCCAGCAGGGACGTTACCGAAGCTTTCTTT. This gives the protein CASRDVTEAFF.

On this clonotype: The missing conserved phenylalanine or tryptophan at the end of this CDR3 makes a read error likely. The DNA is left out, because the CDR3 cannot be placed on it with certainty; the CDR3 is given as TCRdb lists it. The chain has TRBV20-1 and TRBJ2-3; TRBD2, the table's D call, lacks a check against the DNA. The CDR3 contains 15 residues when both ends are counted. Germline assignment: CDR1 DFQATT and CDR2 SNEGSKA (reference sequence). CDR3 amino acids: CSAPREGFGTDTQYS.

This clonotype was observed many times. The V gene is TRBV6-5, the J gene TRBJ2-5, with D unclear. The CDR3 contains 10 residues. The V gene lost 6 bases and the J gene lost 3 bases, with 2 bases spanning the gap. Per germline, CDR1 MNHEY and CDR2 SVGAGI. The CDR3, as DNA: TGTGCCAGCAGAAAAGAGACCCAGTACTTC. This gives the protein CASRKETQYF.

Ten or more counts support this clonotype. The chain carries TRBV3-1 and TRBJ2-3, with D unresolved. The CDR3 runs 14 residues. The germline V and J ends were trimmed by 0 bases and 2 bases, with 6 bases remaining between them. Per the germline V gene, CDR1 is LGHDT and CDR2 is YNNKEL (reference sequence). The CDR3 is CASSQEATTDTQYF. The DNA for the CDR3 is TGTGCCAGCAGCCAAGAGGCGACCACAGATACGCAGTATTTT.

This clonotype has ten or more counts. This sequence joins TRBV7-8 and TRBJ2-7, with D uncertain. Germline V lookup: CDR1 SGHVS, CDR2 FQNEAQ. V was trimmed by 1 base and J by 6 bases, leaving 10 bases between them. This CDR3 comprises 13 residues. CDR3 sequence reads: CASSLDPRTEQYF. The CDR3 region has the DNA TGTGCCAGCAGCTTAGATCCGCGGACCGAGCAGTACTTC.

At least ten counts were recorded for this clonotype. The chain employs TRBV2 and TRBJ1-5; 8 nucleotides line up with TRBD1. The CDR3 has 16 residues. The germline CDR1 and CDR2 sequences are SNHLY and FYNNEI. The trim removed 7 bases at V and 2 bases at J, leaving 10 bases unmatched. CDR3 amino acids: CASKKGGQGGNQPQHF. Written as DNA, the CDR3 is TGTGCCAGCAAGAAAGGTGGACAGGGAGGCAATCAGCCCCAGCATTTT.